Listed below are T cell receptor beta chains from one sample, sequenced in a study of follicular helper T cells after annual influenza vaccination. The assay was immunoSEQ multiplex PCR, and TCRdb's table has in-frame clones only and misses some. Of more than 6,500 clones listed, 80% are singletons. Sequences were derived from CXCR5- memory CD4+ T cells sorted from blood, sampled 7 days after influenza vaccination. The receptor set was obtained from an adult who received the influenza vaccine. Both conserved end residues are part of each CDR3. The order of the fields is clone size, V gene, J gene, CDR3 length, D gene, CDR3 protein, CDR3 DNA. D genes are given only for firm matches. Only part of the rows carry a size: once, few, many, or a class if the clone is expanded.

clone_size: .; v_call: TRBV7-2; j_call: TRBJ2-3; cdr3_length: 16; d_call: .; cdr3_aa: CASSFLPRAGTDTQYF; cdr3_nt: TGTGCCAGCAGCTTTTTGCCTCGGGCCGGCACAGATACGCAGTATTTT
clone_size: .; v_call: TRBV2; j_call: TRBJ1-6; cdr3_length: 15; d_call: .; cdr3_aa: CASSEQGTHNSPLHF; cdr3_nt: TGTGCCAGCAGTGAACAGGGGACCCATAATTCACCCCTCCACTTT
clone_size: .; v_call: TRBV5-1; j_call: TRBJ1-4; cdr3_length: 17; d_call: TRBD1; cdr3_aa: CASSLFGTGRTNEKLFF; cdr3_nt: TGCGCCAGCAGCCTATTCGGGACAGGGAGAACTAATGAAAAACTGTTTTTT
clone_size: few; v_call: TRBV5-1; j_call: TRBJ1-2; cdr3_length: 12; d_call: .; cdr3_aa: CASHSTNYGYTF; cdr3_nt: TGCGCCAGCCACAGCACTAACTATGGCTACACCTTC
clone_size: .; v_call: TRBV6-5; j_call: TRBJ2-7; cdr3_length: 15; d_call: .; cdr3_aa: CASRAPGRGRGEQYF; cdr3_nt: TGTGCCAGCAGGGCCCCGGGGCGGGGGCGGGGGGAGCAGTACTTC
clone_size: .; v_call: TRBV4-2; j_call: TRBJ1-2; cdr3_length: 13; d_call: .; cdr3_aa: CASSQTGDYGYTF; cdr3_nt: TGTGCCAGCAGCCAAACGGGGGACTATGGCTACACCTTC
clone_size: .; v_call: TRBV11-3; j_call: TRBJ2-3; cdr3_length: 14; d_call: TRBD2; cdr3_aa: CASSYTGLAATQYF; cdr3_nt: TGTGCCAGCAGCTACACGGGACTAGCGGCTACGCAGTATTTT
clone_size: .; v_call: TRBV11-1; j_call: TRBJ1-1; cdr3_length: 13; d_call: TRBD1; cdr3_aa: CASSFQGAEKAFF; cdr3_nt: TGTGCCAGCAGTTTTCAGGGGGCCGAGAAAGCTTTCTTT
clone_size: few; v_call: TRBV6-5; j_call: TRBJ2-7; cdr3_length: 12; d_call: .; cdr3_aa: CASSHTTYEQYF; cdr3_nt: TGTGCCAGCAGTCACACAACTTACGAGCAGTACTTC
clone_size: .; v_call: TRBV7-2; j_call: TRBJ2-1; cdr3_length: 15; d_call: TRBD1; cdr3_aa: CASSRDSHPLNEQFF; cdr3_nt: TGTGCCAGCAGCCGGGACAGCCACCCCCTCAATGAGCAGTTCTTC
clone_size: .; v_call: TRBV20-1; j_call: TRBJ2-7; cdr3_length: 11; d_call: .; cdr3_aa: CSAPEGYEQYF; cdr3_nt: TGCAGTGCTCCCGAGGGGTACGAGCAGTACTTC
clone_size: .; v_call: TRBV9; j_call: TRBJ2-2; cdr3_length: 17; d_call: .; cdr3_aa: CASSVLGSISNTGELFF; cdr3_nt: TGTGCCAGCAGCGTTCTAGGAAGTATCTCGAACACCGGGGAGCTGTTTTTT
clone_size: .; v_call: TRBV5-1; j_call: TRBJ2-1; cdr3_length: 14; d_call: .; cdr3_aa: CASSSRSGYNEQFF; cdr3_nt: TGCGCCAGCAGCTCCCGAAGCGGGTACAATGAGCAGTTCTTC
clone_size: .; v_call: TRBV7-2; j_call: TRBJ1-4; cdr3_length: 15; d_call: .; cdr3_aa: CASSSSGAGYEKLFF; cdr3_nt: TGTGCCAGCAGCTCCTCGGGGGCCGGGTACGAAAAACTGTTTTTT
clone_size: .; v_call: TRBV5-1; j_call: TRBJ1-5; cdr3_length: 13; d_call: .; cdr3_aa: CASRTDSNQPQHF; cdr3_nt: TGCGCCAGCAGAACGGACTCGAATCAGCCCCAGCATTTT
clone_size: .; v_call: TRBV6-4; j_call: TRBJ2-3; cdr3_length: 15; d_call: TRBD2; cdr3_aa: CASSDSSRGGNLVYF; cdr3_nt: TGTGCCAGCAGTGACTCCAGCCGCGGGGGGAATCTGGTGTATTTT
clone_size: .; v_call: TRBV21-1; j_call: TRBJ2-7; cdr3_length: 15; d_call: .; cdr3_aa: CASSKVTRSSYEQYF; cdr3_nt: TGTGCCAGCAGCAAAGTGACCCGGAGCTCCTACGAGCAGTACTTC
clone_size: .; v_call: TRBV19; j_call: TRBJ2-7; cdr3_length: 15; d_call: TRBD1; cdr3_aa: CASSTTGTGNGGTNF; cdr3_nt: TGTGCCAGTAGTACGACCGGGACAGGCAACGGCGGCACGAACTTC
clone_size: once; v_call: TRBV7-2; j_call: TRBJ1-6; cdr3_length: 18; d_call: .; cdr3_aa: CASSLDQGGSSYNSPLHF; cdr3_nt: TGTGCCAGCAGCTTAGATCAAGGGGGGAGCTCCTATAATTCACCCCTCCACTTT
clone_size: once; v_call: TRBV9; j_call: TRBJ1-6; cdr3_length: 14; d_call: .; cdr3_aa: CASSVRQDNSPLHF; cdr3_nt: TGTGCCAGCAGCGTTCGACAGGATAATTCACCCCTCCACTTT
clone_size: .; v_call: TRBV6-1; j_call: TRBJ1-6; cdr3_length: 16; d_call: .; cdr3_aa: CASSDPNRASNSPLHF; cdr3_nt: TGTGCCAGCAGTGACCCTAACAGGGCGAGTAATTCACCCCTCCACTTT
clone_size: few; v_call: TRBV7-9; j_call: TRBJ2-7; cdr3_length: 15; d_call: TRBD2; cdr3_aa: CASSLVAGGLFEQYF; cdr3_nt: TGTGCCAGCAGCTTGGTAGCGGGGGGGCTTTTCGAGCAGTACTTC
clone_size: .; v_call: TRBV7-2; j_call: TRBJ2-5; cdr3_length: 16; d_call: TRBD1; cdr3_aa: CASSLYGQGTGAAQYF; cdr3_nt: TGTGCCAGCAGCTTATATGGACAGGGGACAGGGGCGGCCCAGTACTTC
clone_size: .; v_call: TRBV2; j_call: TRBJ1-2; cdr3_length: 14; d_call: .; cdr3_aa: CASSEASVPYGYTF; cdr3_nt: TGTGCCAGCAGTGAAGCCTCGGTCCCCTATGGCTACACCTTC
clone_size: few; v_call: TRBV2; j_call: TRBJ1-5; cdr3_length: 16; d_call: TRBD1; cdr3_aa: CASSRTTGLGDQPQHF; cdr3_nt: TGTGCCAGCAGTCGAACGACAGGGTTGGGTGACCAGCCCCAGCATTTT